This TCR beta chain was captured in a study of CD8+CD57+ T cells in acquired aplastic anemia. Study overall: Yields of DNA that came from sorted CD4+ and CD8+ cells averaged roughly 3.3 ug.

Genomic DNA templated the TCR beta VDJ and CDR3 profiling. From the reads, TCRdb called clonotypes with MiXCR, one entry per CDR3 protein. There are under 200,000 distinct CDR3 sequences in the sample; 40% to 50% occur only once, and roughly 29% lies in the top ten. Study observations and caveats: With respect to CD8+ Simpson's diversity, patients and controls did not differ significantly. Shared by patients and controls, some 29 CD8+ CDR3s were abundant in patients.

For this clonotype: Its specificity is not known.

CDR1 SNHLY and CDR2 FYNNEI come from the germline V gene. CDR3 length: 14 amino acids. V lost 6 bases, J lost 4 bases, and 9 bases stayed unmatched. Patients picked for sequencing had shown CD8+CD57+ cell expansion detected by flow cytometry. Patients uniformly had severe acquired aplastic anemia. The receptor was isolated from a human donor with aplastic anemia. This chain connects TRBV2 to TRBJ2-7; the match to TRBD1 covers 7 bases. Sequencing was done on a sample of sorted CD4+, CD8+, or CD8+CD57+ T cells (not recorded which) from PBMCs. Written as DNA, the CDR3 is TGTGCCAGCAGGCCTACAGACAGGGAATACGAGCAGTACTTC. This codes for CASRPTDREYEQYF. Full variable domain (rest looked up from reference TRBV2 and TRBJ2-7): EPEVTQTPSHQVTQMGQEVILRCVPISNHLYFYWYRQILGQKVEFLVSFYNNEISEKSEIFDDQFSVERPDGSNFTLKIRSTKLEDSAMYFCASRPTDREYEQYFGPGTRLTVT.